This T cell receptor beta chain was sequenced in a study of cytomegalovirus exposure and HLA in healthy donors. Study in general: Falling in the Caucasian-associated ancestry cluster were about 82% of a few hundred genotyped donors. Overall study findings and caveats: Three chains tied to CMV proved CMV antigen-specific in vitro.

Vbeta (60) and Jbeta (13) primers were used in the PCR. The repertoire was sequenced with immunoSEQ multiplex PCR; TCRdb's copy has only in-frame clones and lacks some. This specimen shows 100,000 to 150,000 clones; the ten leading clones hold roughly 0.94%. Worth noting for this clone: Its antigen is unknown.

Sequenced sample: PBMCs. This clonotype was obtained from a man younger than 35 in good health and CMV-seronegative.

The CDR3 DNA is TGTGCCAGCAGTTTATGGCTAGCGGGCACAGATACGCAGTATTTT. As protein: CASSLWLAGTDTQYF. The chain recombines TRBV27 with TRBJ2-3; 7 bases match TRBD2. V trimming: 1 base; J trimming: 1 base; junction bases outside the gene matches: 2. CDR1 and CDR2 from the germline V gene are MNHEY and SMNVEV (reference sequence). The CDR3 totals 15 residues.